Here is one T cell receptor beta chain with its context. These data come from a study of blood T cell repertoires in COVID-19. CDR1 and CDR2 (germline): SGHTA, FQGTGA. With 8 bases clipped from V and 2 bases from J, the junction kept 5 bases outside the gene matches. The CDR3 length is 14 residues. Here immunoSEQ multiplex PCR was the method, and the copy in TCRdb shows in-frame clones only, minus some. Of over 30,000 clones listed, approximately 81% are singletons. The V call is TRBV7-3, the J call TRBJ2-5, with TRBD1 identical over 10 bases. Sequencing input: peripheral blood. The sequence derives from a man of 80 years or more with active or convalescent COVID-19. The CDR3, as DNA: TGTGCCAGCGGTCGGACAGGGGGTCAAGAGACCCAGTACTTC. Its translation is CASGRTGGQETQYF.